A single sample gave rise to the 17 T cell receptor beta chains below, sequenced in a study of CD8 T cells in ankylosing spondylitis. TCRdb independently ran MiXCR on the 5' RACE reads; one entry per CDR3 protein. The data show 200,000 to 250,000 distinct CDR3 sequences, about 17% seen once. Points from the study as a whole: Apparently characteristic of ankylosing spondylitis blood was a TCR beta motif (about 8 highly homologous variants).

Their recognized antigens are unknown. Sequenced: blood, either unsorted or a sorted T cell fraction (not recorded which). The receptors derive from a male donor with ankylosing spondylitis.

This clonotype was counted ten times or more. The rearrangement joins TRBV12-3 or TRBV12-4 to TRBJ1-1; no firm D call. The germline V and J ends were trimmed by 3 bases and 5 bases, with 7 bases remaining between them. This CDR3 contains 12 residues. The CDR3 coding sequence is TGTGCCAGCAGTTTTTTGGGGACTGAAGCTTTCTTT. It translates to CASSFLGTEAFF.

This clonotype showed up just a few times. CDR3 in amino acids: CASSIDPSYTEAFF. CDR3 bases: TGTGCCAGTAGTATAGATCCAAGCTACACTGAAGCTTTCTTT. The chain employs TRBV19 and TRBJ1-1; the D is unclear. This CDR3 region has 14 residues. Trimming removed 0 bases at V and 3 bases at J, with 8 bases between. Germline loops: CDR1 LNHDA, CDR2 SQIVND (reference sequence).

This clonotype occurred many times. The rearrangement links TRBV12-3 or TRBV12-4 to TRBJ2-5, with unresolved D. The CDR3 is 15 amino acids. Trimming left V 3 bases short and J 0 bases short, with 11 bases between. CDR3 sequence: CASSFVGSYQETQYF. The CDR3 region has the DNA TGTGCCAGCAGTTTCGTCGGGTCGTACCAAGAGACCCAGTACTTC.

This clonotype was detected many times. As DNA, the CDR3 is TGCGCCAGCAGCTCTCTAGCGGCTAGCACAGATACGCAGTATTTT. This translates into CASSSLAASTDTQYF. The chain is built from TRBV5-1 and TRBJ2-3; 7 nucleotides align to TRBD2. The V and J ends lost 3 bases and 0 bases, in that order; junction bases with no gene match: 4. Germline V gene lookup returns CDR1 SGHRS and CDR2 YFSETQ. There are 15 residues in the CDR3. The full variable domain, its missing parts supplied by reference TRBV5-1 and TRBJ2-3, is KAGVTQTPRYLIKTRGQQVTLSCSPISGHRSVSWYQQTPGQGLQFLFEYFSETQRNKGNFPGRFSGRQFSNSRSEMNVSTLELGDSALYLCASSSLAASTDTQYFGPGTRLTVL.

This clonotype has only a few counts. The J gene is TRBJ1-1, the V gene TRBV12-3 or TRBV12-4; no definite D call. Trimming cost V 7 bases and J 1 base, with 16 bases left between them. CDR3 length: 15 amino acids. The CDR3 spells CASNKPGSPNTEAFF. CDR3 DNA: TGTGCCAGCAACAAACCCGGGAGCCCGAACACTGAAGCTTTCTTT.

In this sample, this clonotype turned up a few times. This rearrangement joins TRBV11-2 to TRBJ2-1; D remains unclear. The CDR3 spans 14 residues. Germline V gene lookup returns CDR1 SGHAT and CDR2 FQNNGV. V was trimmed by 3 bases and J by 0 bases, leaving 6 bases between them. CDR3 loop: CASSFRASYNEQFF. In DNA, the CDR3 is TGTGCCAGCAGCTTCCGTGCCTCCTACAATGAGCAGTTCTTC.

The rearrangement uses TRBV5-6 and TRBJ2-6; perhaps TRBD2 as D (6 bases). The length of the CDR3 is 15 residues. CDR1 SGHDT and CDR2 YYEEEE come from the germline V gene. The germline V and J ends were trimmed by 4 bases and 2 bases, with 10 bases remaining between them. CDR3 coding DNA: TGTGCCAGCAGCGGATGGGGGGCTGGGGCCAACGTCCTGACTTTC. Protein sequence: CASSGWGAGANVLTF.

This clonotype was recorded a few times. This chain connects TRBV4-3 to TRBJ1-1, with no clear D. This CDR3 spans 13 amino acids. Trimming cost V 0 bases and J 1 base, with 3 bases left between them. Germline CDR1 and CDR2: LGHNA and YSLEER. The CDR3 spells CASSQDPNTEAFF. The CDR3 coding sequence is TGCGCCAGCAGCCAAGACCCGAACACTGAAGCTTTCTTT.

This clonotype was seen a handful of times. The CDR3 here is CASRPQGEVYEQYF. The CDR3 nucleotides are TGTGCCAGTAGACCTCAGGGGGAAGTATACGAGCAGTACTTC. V is TRBV19 and J is TRBJ2-7, with 7 nucleotides matching TRBD1. Germline V CDR1 and CDR2: LNHDA, SQIVND (reference sequence). J lost 4 bases, V lost 6 bases, and 9 bases had no gene match. There are 14 residues in the CDR3.

This clonotype has a count of ten or more. The V and J genes are TRBV4-1 and TRBJ1-5; TRBD1 aligns across 11 bases. After removal of 0 bases from V and 5 bases from J, the junction contained 3 bases not matched to a gene. The CDR3 spans 16 residues. The germline gives CDR1 MGHRA, CDR2 YSYEKL. This CDR3 reads CASSQERTGGDQPQHF. DNA for the CDR3: TGCGCCAGCAGCCAAGAAAGGACAGGGGGCGATCAGCCCCAGCATTTT.

This chain connects TRBV5-1 to TRBJ1-1; 7 bases agree with TRBD1. This CDR3 is built from 16 residues. The V segment lost 4 bases and the J segment 2 bases; nucleotides outside the gene matches: 11. Germline V gives CDR1 SGHRS, CDR2 YFSETQ. CDR3 residues: CASSPGTVAANTEAFF. The CDR3 nucleotides read TGCGCCAGCAGCCCGGGGACAGTAGCGGCCAACACTGAAGCTTTCTTT.

The gene calls are TRBV29-1 and TRBJ2-7, with TRBD1 as a possible D gene (6 bases). Between the trimmed V and J ends, which lost 7 bases and 2 bases, there was a span of 18 bases. The CDR3 covers 14 residues. Germline V gene lookup returns CDR1 SQVTM and CDR2 ANQGSEA. The CDR3 DNA reads TGCAGCGCCCGGGCCACAGGGCGAGCCTACGAGCAGTACTTC. Its translation: CSARATGRAYEQYF.

The rearrangement links TRBV6-2 or TRBV6-3 to TRBJ1-5, with D possibly matching TRBD1 (5 bases). The CDR3 extends over 13 amino acids. Germline-derived CDR1 and CDR2 are MNHEY and SVGEGT. V was shortened by 8 bases and J by 2 bases, with 10 bases between the two germline ends. Here the CDR3 DNA reads TGTGCCAGCCGTTTAGGGGGCAATCAGCCCCAGCATTTT. It encodes CASRLGGNQPQHF.

This clonotype has a handful of counts. The CDR3, as DNA: TGTGCCAGCAGCTTAAGCACGGATCACTATGGCTACACCTTC. This gives the protein CASSLSTDHYGYTF. V is TRBV7-9 and J is TRBJ1-2; the D is unclear. Looked up from germline, CDR1 is SEHNR and CDR2 is FQNEAQ (reference sequence). This CDR3 has 14 amino acids. V shed 2 bases and J shed 3 bases, with 10 bases lying between them.

The chain carries TRBV5-6 and TRBJ2-5; D may match TRBD1 or TRBD2 (5 bases each). Germline assignment: CDR1 SGHDT and CDR2 YYEEEE. The CDR3 is 14 amino acids. V was trimmed by 3 bases and J by 4 bases, leaving 13 bases between them. Written as DNA, the CDR3 is TGTGCCAGCAGCTCGACGGATGGGGGAGAGACCCAGTACTTC. It encodes CASSSTDGGETQYF.

This chain joins TRBV30 and TRBJ2-5; the match to TRBD2 covers 10 bases. There are 13 residues in the CDR3. Germline lookup yields CDR1 GTSNPN and CDR2 SVGIG (reference sequence). The V and J ends lost 3 bases and 4 bases, in that order; junction bases with no gene match: 2. The CDR3 sequence is CAWRASGGETQYF. In DNA, the CDR3 is TGTGCCTGGAGGGCTAGCGGGGGAGAGACCCAGTACTTC.

The V gene is TRBV4-1, the J gene TRBJ2-5; D possibly uses TRBD1 or TRBD2 (6 bases each). CDR3 length equals 17 residues. Germline assignment: CDR1 MGHRA and CDR2 YSYEKL. V was clipped by 0 bases and J by 2 bases, with 16 bases between them. This CDR3 is CASSQEQGGGLQETQYF. The CDR3 DNA sequence: TGCGCCAGCAGCCAAGAACAAGGAGGGGGGTTACAAGAGACCCAGTACTTC.